The rows below give T cell receptor beta chains drawn from one sample of a study of cytomegalovirus exposure and HLA in healthy donors. The repertoire was sequenced with immunoSEQ multiplex PCR; TCRdb's copy has only in-frame clones and lacks some. The table has roughly 150,000 clones, 70% to 90% seen once. Specimen: PBMCs. The source is a man younger than 45 in good health and CMV-seropositive. Both conserved end residues are part of each CDR3. The order of the fields is clone size, V gene, D gene, J gene, CDR3 DNA, CDR3 protein. A D gene is named only where the DNA matches it firmly. Rows may omit the clone size; those that give it use once, few, many or a size class.

once	TRBV10-1	TRBD1	TRBJ2-4	TGCGCCAGAACACGGACAGGTTCCAAAAACATTCAGTACTTC	CARTRTGSKNIQYF
NA	TRBV29-1	TRBD1	TRBJ2-2	TGCAGCGTTGGAAGACAGGGGCCGAACACCGGGGAGCTGTTTTTT	CSVGRQGPNTGELFF
NA	TRBV11-1	TRBD2	TRBJ2-7	TGTGCCAGCAGCTCCAGCGGGAGCGAATACGAGCAGTACTTC	CASSSSGSEYEQYF
NA	TRBV4-1	TRBD1	TRBJ1-2	TGCGCCAGCAGCGAAGGACAGGGGGGTAACTATGGCTACACCTTC	CASSEGQGGNYGYTF
once	TRBV10-3	NA	TRBJ2-1	TGTGCCATCAGTGAGCCCGGGGACAATGAGCAGTTCTTC	CAISEPGDNEQFF
NA	TRBV7-3	TRBD1	TRBJ1-1	TGTGCCAGCAGCTTAACAGCGACAGGGTTTGCTTTCTTT	CASSLTATGFAFF
NA	TRBV25-1	NA	TRBJ2-1	TGTGCCGGCTGGGCATGGGAGCAGTTCTTC	CAGWAWEQFF
NA	TRBV7-2	NA	TRBJ2-7	TGTGCCAGCAGCTTAGACAGGGCCGAGAGGGAGCAGTACTTC	CASSLDRAEREQYF
NA	TRBV27	NA	TRBJ1-1	TGTGCCAGCAGTCAGGGGTCGAACACTGAAGCTTTCTTT	CASSQGSNTEAFF
NA	TRBV7-7	TRBD2	TRBJ2-1	TGTGCTAGCAGCCCCGGACTAGCGGTAAATGAGCAGTTCTTC	CASSPGLAVNEQFF
NA	TRBV19	TRBD1	TRBJ2-4	TGTGCCAGTAGGACCACCGGGACAGGGGAGAGGAACATTCAGTACTTC	CASRTTGTGERNIQYF
NA	TRBV5-8	TRBD1	TRBJ1-1	TGTGCCAGCAGTTGGGGGACAGGGAACACTGAAGCTTTCTTT	CASSWGTGNTEAFF